Below, one T cell receptor (beta chain) is given with its context. Its matching antigen is unknown. This record belongs to a study of shared clonotypes between healthy human individuals. Across the whole study: Every donor yielded three CD4 naive, three CD4 memory, two CD8 naive and one CD8 memory plate. Study results and limitations: Clonotypes that were shared across a handful of donors made up around 5% of naive CD4 clonotypes.

Sorted-subset replicate PCR reactions were performed with around 200 ng DNA, corresponding to some 32,000 T cell genomes. Generated by immunoSEQ multiplex PCR, the TCRdb table keeps only in-frame clones and is missing some. This table has about 1.1 million clones, approximately 80% appearing once. Germline V CDR1 and CDR2: MNHEY, SVGAGI. CDR3 length equals 14 residues. The germline V and J ends were trimmed by 8 bases and 0 bases, with 11 bases remaining between them. The clonotype comes from a young man in good health. Some clones in this sample may be carry-over from other donors' samples. The material sequenced was memory CD4+ T cells from PBMCs. Indicated subset: CD45RA-negative fraction. The chain uses TRBV6-5 and TRBJ2-1, with D unclear. DNA of the CDR3: TGTGCCAGCCTTTCGCTAAGCTCCTACAATGAGCAGTTCTTC. It specifies CASLSLSSYNEQFF.